These 23 T cell receptor beta chains were all obtained from the same sample, sequenced in a study of blood T cell repertoires in COVID-19 (dated by TCRdb to the early 2020s). The library was obtained by the immunoSEQ multiplex PCR assay. Not all clones reach the TCRdb copy of this immuneACCESS table, which keeps in-frame sequences only. Checked studies attribute under half of the gap to unresolved V genes and leave the rest unexplained. The sample table shows about 81,000 clones, and roughly 87% are seen once. The biggest ten clones account for less than 6.5% of the sample. What was sequenced was peripheral blood. The receptor source for this set is a woman of 80 years or more with active COVID-19.

The table lists this clone with a count of one. The rearrangement links TRBV3-1 (or the pseudogene TRBV3-2) to TRBJ2-5; TRBD2 agrees at 9 bases. The CDR3 contains 15 residues. Germline V gene sequence: CDR1 LGHDT, CDR2 YNNKEL (reference sequence). V was clipped by 0 bases and J by 3 bases; unmatched bases: 2. The CDR3 nucleotides read TGTGCCAGCAGCCAAGAGGCTAGCGGGAAAGAGACCCAGTACTTC. It encodes CASSQEASGKETQYF.

The CDR3: CASSPIGGYTEAFF. The CDR3 DNA sequence: TGTGCCAGCAGCCCAATAGGGGGATACACTGAAGCTTTCTTT. V is TRBV5-4 and J is TRBJ1-1; D possibly corresponds to TRBD1 (6 bases). V was pared by 4 bases and J by 3 bases, with 13 bases between. The CDR3 sequence is 14 residues long. CDR1 and CDR2 (germline): SGHNT, YYREEE (reference sequence).

The rearrangement uses TRBV28 and TRBJ2-5, with TRBD1 as a possible D gene (6 bases). Trimming pared 2 bases from V and 5 bases from J, leaving 15 bases between. The CDR3 has 15 amino acids. In germline, CDR1 is MDHEN, CDR2 SYDVKM. CDR3 amino acids: CASSLQGRGAETQYF. CDR3 coding DNA: TGTGCCAGCAGTTTACAGGGCAGGGGAGCCGAGACCCAGTACTTC.

V gene TRBV5-1 combines with J gene TRBJ2-7; 10 bases are a match to TRBD2. This CDR3 spans 17 amino acids. Per germline, CDR1 SGHRS and CDR2 YFSETQ. V shed 3 bases, J shed 4 bases, and the junction held 13 bases outside the gene matches. CDR3: CASSWAPILAGPYEQYF. The CDR3 nucleotides are TGCGCCAGCAGCTGGGCCCCCATACTAGCGGGACCTTACGAGCAGTACTTC.

V and J are TRBV19 and TRBJ2-7; 7 nucleotides align to TRBD2. V lost 5 bases, J lost 9 bases, and 13 bases stayed unmatched. The CDR3 length is 14 residues. CDR1 and CDR2 (germline): LNHDA, SQIVND (reference sequence). CDR3 protein: CASSPLGDYDRQYF. CDR3 sequence (DNA): TGTGCCAGTAGTCCCTTAGGGGACTATGACAGGCAGTACTTC.

The chain is built from TRBV6-5 and TRBJ2-2; TRBD2 agrees at 10 bases. The CDR3 totals 15 residues. In germline, CDR1 is MNHEY, CDR2 SVGAGI. The V gene end was trimmed by 5 bases and the J gene end by 3 bases; junction bases not matched to a gene: 3. CDR3 nucleotides: TGTGCCAGCAGTCCAGGACTAGCGGACACCGGGGAGCTGTTTTTT. Its protein is CASSPGLADTGELFF.

This clone appeared a single time. This sequence joins TRBV28 and TRBJ2-7; D unclear. From germline, CDR1 is MDHEN and CDR2 SYDVKM. The CDR3 length is 12 residues. Trimming pared 5 bases from V and 2 bases from J, leaving 7 bases between. CDR3 nucleotides: TGTGCCAGCAGTCCTCTACCCTACGAGCAGTACTTC. It translates to CASSPLPYEQYF.

The J gene is TRBJ2-1, the V gene TRBV15, with TRBD2 as a possible D gene (6 bases). Germline CDR1 reads LNHNV; CDR2 reads YYDKDF (reference sequence). With 1 base removed from V and 2 bases from J, the gap between germline ends came to 12 bases. This CDR3 is built from 16 residues. The CDR3 bases are TGTGCCACCAGCAGAGTGGGGGGAGTCGCCTACAATGAGCAGTTCTTC. It is translated as CATSRVGGVAYNEQFF.

This chain links TRBV5-1 with TRBJ2-3; D is possibly TRBD2 (7 bases). Trimming removed 4 bases at V and 2 bases at J, with 14 bases between. Germline V lookup: CDR1 SGHRS, CDR2 YFSETQ. There are 15 residues in the CDR3. DNA of the CDR3: TGCGCCAGCAGCCCTCAGGGGAGGGACACAGATACGCAGTATTTT. Encoded protein: CASSPQGRDTDTQYF.

Of note for this clone: A junction boundary mismatches the germline segment, possibly from a read error. The chain employs TRBV7-3 and TRBJ2-1, with TRBD1 matching 9 bases. Per germline, CDR1 SGHTA and CDR2 FQGTGA. CDR3 length: 12 amino acids. The CDR3 region has the DNA TGTGCCAGCAGTTTAACAGGGGGCGAGCAGTTCTTC. Translated, it gives CASSLTGGEQFF.

The chain couples TRBV18 to TRBJ2-7; the match to TRBD2 covers 7 bases. This CDR3 is built from 16 residues. Germline V lookup: CDR1 KGHSH, CDR2 LQKENI. V was clipped by 2 bases and J by 3 bases; unmatched bases: 10. DNA of the CDR3: TGTGCCAGCTCACCATTAGTCCGGACTAGTTTCTACGAGCAGTACTTC. This translates into CASSPLVRTSFYEQYF.

The V and J genes are TRBV4-1 and TRBJ2-2; 8 bases match TRBD2. Per germline, CDR1 MGHRA and CDR2 YSYEKL. This CDR3 region has 18 residues. V shed 0 bases and J 6 bases; nucleotides not matched to a gene: 12. The CDR3 reads CASSQDRGLAAYSGELFF. The CDR3, as DNA: TGCGCCAGCAGCCAAGATCGAGGACTAGCTGCTTACTCCGGGGAGCTGTTTTTT.

The chain combines TRBV20-1 with TRBJ2-7; D call uncertain. V was trimmed by 5 bases and J by 2 bases, leaving 4 bases between them. The CDR3 has 10 amino acids. Per germline, CDR1 DFQATT and CDR2 SNEGSKA (reference sequence). In DNA form, the CDR3 reads TGCAGTGCTTCTCCCTACGAGCAGTACTTC. Amino acids: CSASPYEQYF.

The gene calls are TRBV28 and TRBJ1-4; 8 nucleotides align to TRBD1. This CDR3 contains 15 residues. V was pared by 6 bases and J by 4 bases, with 7 bases of the junction left unmatched. CDR1 and CDR2 (germline): MDHEN, SYDVKM. The CDR3 DNA reads as TGTGCCAGCAGGAGCAGGGGGCGGAATAATGAAAAACTGTTTTTT. Its protein product is CASRSRGRNNEKLFF.

This clone was counted a few times. The rearrangement uses TRBV18 and TRBJ2-1; the match to TRBD1 covers 7 bases. Trimming at V came to 3 bases and at J to 6 bases, leaving 8 bases not matched to a gene. CDR1 is KGHSH and CDR2 is LQKENI in the germline V gene. The CDR3 has 15 residues. CDR3 loop: CASSPRDSSTNEQFF. Written as DNA, the CDR3 is TGTGCCAGCTCACCCCGGGACAGCAGCACCAATGAGCAGTTCTTC.

This chain uses TRBV5-4 with TRBJ2-5; perhaps TRBD2 as D (5 bases). V gave up 0 bases and J gave up 2 bases, with 11 bases separating them. This CDR3 region has 15 residues. Looked up from germline, CDR1 is SGHNT and CDR2 is YYREEE (reference sequence). CDR3: CASSLVGLDQETQYF. The CDR3 DNA reads TGTGCCAGCAGCTTGGTAGGACTGGATCAAGAGACCCAGTACTTC.

This clone appeared a single time. The chain joins TRBV12-1 to TRBJ2-7; TRBD1, the table's D call, lacks a check against the DNA. TRBV12-1 is marked as a pseudogene. This CDR3 comprises 14 residues. CDR3 sequence (DNA): TGTGCCAGCAGCTGGTCCCACAGGGGGCGCGAGCAGTACTTC. Amino acid sequence: CASSWSHRGREQYF.

The rearrangement uses TRBV4-3 and TRBJ2-4; 7 bases line up with TRBD2. The CDR3 has 16 amino acids. The V gene end was trimmed by 2 bases and the J gene end by 7 bases; junction bases not matched to a gene: 11. Germline loops: CDR1 LGHNA, CDR2 YSLEER. Here the CDR3 reads CASSQLLGLPINIQYF. The CDR3 DNA follows: TGCGCCAGCAGCCAACTCCTGGGACTACCAATTAACATTCAGTACTTC.

This sequence joins TRBV11-2 and TRBJ2-2; 7 bases align to TRBD2. With 5 bases clipped from V and 0 bases from J, the junction kept 9 bases outside the gene matches. From germline, CDR1 is SGHAT and CDR2 FQNNGV. The CDR3 covers 17 residues. CDR3 nucleotides: TGTGCCAGCAGCCGTGCGGGGGTACTAGCGAACACCGGGGAGCTGTTTTTT. It encodes CASSRAGVLANTGELFF.

This clone was detected a few times. This chain links TRBV4-2 with TRBJ1-6; 8 bases fit TRBD1. V was clipped by 3 bases and J by 6 bases; unmatched bases: 1. The CDR3 consists of 14 residues. Germline lookup yields CDR1 LGHNA and CDR2 YNFKEQ. The CDR3 loop is CASSQGQANSPLHF. CDR3 in DNA: TGTGCCAGCAGCCAGGGACAGGCTAATTCACCCCTCCACTTT.

The chain joins TRBV6-1 to TRBJ1-6; 11 positions agree with TRBD1. The germline V gene has CDR1 MNHNS and CDR2 SASEGT. This CDR3 comprises 14 residues. V lost 2 bases and J lost 10; bases outside the gene matches: 1. The CDR3 coding sequence is TGTGCCAGCAGTGAATGGGACAGGGGGTCACCCCTCCACTTT. Encoded protein: CASSEWDRGSPLHF.

Of note for this clone: Other DNA sequences in the same sample also yield this CDR3. The chain recombines TRBV7-2 with TRBJ2-3; perhaps TRBD2 as D (6 bases). Trimming left V 8 bases short and J 4 bases short, with 10 bases between. The CDR3 has 12 residues. Germline-derived CDR1 and CDR2 are SGHTA and FQGNSA. DNA of the CDR3: TGTGCCAGCCGGGGGTTGGCAGATACGCAGTATTTT. It yields the protein CASRGLADTQYF. Full variable domain (missing parts from reference TRBV7-2 and TRBJ2-3): GAGVSQSPSNKVTEKGKDVELRCDPISGHTALYWYRQSLGQGLEFLIYFQGNSAPDKSGLPSDRFSAERTGGSVSTLTIQRTQQEDSAVYLCASRGLADTQYFGPGTRLTVL.

This chain uses TRBV19 with TRBJ2-1; TRBD2 agrees at 10 bases. V lost 1 base and J lost 4; bases outside the gene matches: 4. CDR3 length equals 16 residues. The V gene's germline CDR1 is LNHDA and CDR2 SQIVND (reference sequence). CDR3 sequence (DNA): TGTGCCAGTAGTATAGGTGGACTAGCGGCTTACAATGAGCAGTTCTTC. It yields the protein CASSIGGLAAYNEQFF.